These T cell receptor beta chains were read from a single sample in a study of early T cells in non-severe SARS-CoV-2 infection. TCRdb re-derived calls from the 5' RACE reads in MiXCR, one entry per CDR3 protein. The sample holds about 50,000 distinct CDR3 sequences; about 11% are singletons and the top ten take less than 15%. The sequenced sample was whole blood. The receptors here all came from an adult who was a healthcare worker with PCR-confirmed SARS-CoV-2 infection or an uninfected control (not recorded which). The CDR3 runs from the conserved cysteine through the conserved F or W. D genes are given only for firm matches. Expanded clones get a size class; other rows say once, few or many, or leave the size out.

clone size: .
D gene: .
J gene: TRBJ1-6
V gene: TRBV5-1
CDR3 protein: CASSLDDRLMDSPLHF
CDR3 DNA: TGCGCCAGCAGCTTGGACGACAGGCTCATGGATTCACCCCTCCACTTT

clone size: many
D gene: .
J gene: TRBJ1-3
V gene: TRBV6-6
CDR3 protein: CASSSQVGTESSGNTIYF
CDR3 DNA: TGTGCCAGCAGTTCTCAGGTAGGGACTGAGAGCTCTGGAAACACCATATATTTT

clone size: many
D gene: .
J gene: TRBJ2-7
V gene: TRBV4-3
CDR3 protein: CASSQDLGTSSSEQYF
CDR3 DNA: TGCGCCAGCAGCCAAGACCTCGGAACTAGCTCCAGCGAGCAGTACTTC

clone size: many
D gene: .
J gene: TRBJ2-5
V gene: TRBV11-2
CDR3 protein: CASSAREETQYF
CDR3 DNA: TGTGCCAGCAGCGCCAGAGAAGAGACCCAGTACTTC

clone size: .
D gene: .
J gene: TRBJ2-7
V gene: TRBV28
CDR3 protein: CASSLKGGEQYF
CDR3 DNA: TGTGCCAGCAGTTTAAAGGGGGGCGAGCAGTACTTC

clone size: many
D gene: TRBD1
J gene: TRBJ1-2
V gene: TRBV12-3/TRBV12-4
CDR3 protein: CASSPGQGGAF
CDR3 DNA: TGTGCCAGCAGTCCCGGACAGGGTGGCGCCTTC

clone size: .
D gene: .
J gene: TRBJ1-4
V gene: TRBV20-1
CDR3 protein: CSARGGEEKLFF
CDR3 DNA: TGCAGTGCTAGAGGAGGAGAGGAAAAACTGTTTTTT

clone size: .
D gene: TRBD1
J gene: TRBJ2-5
V gene: TRBV11-3
CDR3 protein: CASSLMVSGTGIVFHQETQYF
CDR3 DNA: TGTGCCAGCAGCTTAATGGTATCTGGGACAGGGATTGTATTTCACCAAGAGACCCAGTACTTC

clone size: .
D gene: .
J gene: TRBJ2-7
V gene: TRBV6-2/TRBV6-3
CDR3 protein: CASSSIGTAPYEQYF
CDR3 DNA: TGTGCCAGCAGCTCTATCGGGACCGCTCCCTACGAGCAGTACTTC

clone size: few
D gene: .
J gene: TRBJ2-1
V gene: TRBV11-2
CDR3 protein: CASSPGTYEQFF
CDR3 DNA: TGTGCCAGCAGCCCCGGGACTTATGAGCAGTTCTTC

clone size: .
D gene: .
J gene: TRBJ2-5
V gene: TRBV10-3
CDR3 protein: CATGTGTEKETQYF
CDR3 DNA: TGTGCCACGGGAACCGGGACGGAGAAAGAGACCCAGTACTTC

clone size: .
D gene: TRBD1
J gene: TRBJ2-2
V gene: TRBV12-3/TRBV12-4
CDR3 protein: CASRSRTGMTGELFF
CDR3 DNA: TGTGCCAGCAGGAGCCGGACAGGGATGACCGGGGAGCTGTTTTTT

clone size: few
D gene: .
J gene: TRBJ2-7
V gene: TRBV25-1
CDR3 protein: CASSDSGREQYF
CDR3 DNA: TGTGCCAGCAGTGACAGCGGGCGCGAGCAGTACTTC

clone size: many
D gene: .
J gene: TRBJ1-5
V gene: TRBV19
CDR3 protein: CASTPGISRSNQPQHF
CDR3 DNA: TGTGCCAGTACCCCAGGGATATCACGAAGCAATCAGCCCCAGCATTTT

clone size: .
D gene: .
J gene: TRBJ1-1
V gene: TRBV4-1
CDR3 protein: CASSQDAQNTEAFF
CDR3 DNA: TGCGCCAGCAGCCAAGATGCACAGAACACTGAAGCTTTCTTT

clone size: many
D gene: TRBD2
J gene: TRBJ2-1
V gene: TRBV11-2
CDR3 protein: CASFREGTYNEQFF
CDR3 DNA: TGTGCCAGCTTCCGGGAGGGGACCTACAATGAGCAGTTCTTC

clone size: many
D gene: .
J gene: TRBJ2-7
V gene: TRBV5-1
CDR3 protein: CASSVGLTSYEQYF
CDR3 DNA: TGCGCCAGCAGCGTGGGGCTGACGTCCTACGAGCAGTACTTC

clone size: many
D gene: .
J gene: TRBJ1-4
V gene: TRBV5-1
CDR3 protein: CASKSVNEKLFF
CDR3 DNA: TGCGCCAGCAAGTCTGTTAATGAAAAACTGTTTTTT

clone size: .
D gene: .
J gene: TRBJ2-5
V gene: TRBV7-9
CDR3 protein: CASSRTPEKTQYF
CDR3 DNA: TGTGCCAGCAGCCGGACCCCAGAAAAGACCCAGTACTTC

clone size: .
D gene: .
J gene: TRBJ2-5
V gene: TRBV7-9
CDR3 protein: CASSFRRTFQETQYF
CDR3 DNA: TGTGCCAGCAGCTTCCGTAGGACATTCCAAGAGACCCAGTACTTC

clone size: few
D gene: TRBD1
J gene: TRBJ1-4
V gene: TRBV7-9
CDR3 protein: CASSPALTGGHEKLFF
CDR3 DNA: TGTGCCAGCAGCCCTGCATTGACAGGGGGCCATGAAAAACTGTTTTTT

clone size: .
D gene: .
J gene: TRBJ2-7
V gene: TRBV4-3
CDR3 protein: CASSQGWRGDEQYF
CDR3 DNA: TGCGCCAGCAGCCAAGGCTGGAGGGGGGACGAGCAGTACTTC